The next 15 T cell receptor beta chains were all read from a single sample in a study of metastatic and nonmetastatic thyroid tumors. Until they underwent thyroid surgery, no patient had received any treatment. With MiXCR, TCRdb called clones anew from the PCR reads. The sample holds roughly 55,000 clones, roughly 16% seen once. The specimen was blood. The receptors shown here come from a male donor with papillary thyroid cancer or a benign thyroid nodule (not recorded which). Some clones in this sample may be carry-over from other donors' samples.

There are many counts of this clone. The J gene is TRBJ2-3, the V gene TRBV9, with 10 bases matching TRBD2. V was clipped by 0 bases and J by 2 bases; unmatched bases: 3. CDR1 and CDR2 (germline): SGDLS, YYNGEE. The CDR3 extends over 16 amino acids. The chain's CDR3 is CASSVGLAGATDTQYF. CDR3 coding DNA: TGTGCCAGCAGCGTAGGGCTAGCGGGAGCCACAGATACGCAGTATTTT.

V gene TRBV6-1 combines with J gene TRBJ2-5, with 13 bases fitting TRBD2. The CDR3 sequence is 17 residues long. Per the germline V gene, CDR1 is MNHNS and CDR2 is SASEGT. V shed 6 bases and J 7 bases; nucleotides not matched to a gene: 14. The CDR3 region is CASSPWTSGGGRVTQYF. The CDR3 region has the DNA TGTGCCAGCAGCCCCTGGACTAGCGGGGGCGGAAGGGTGACCCAGTACTTC.

This clone was seen ten or more times. The rearrangement joins TRBV20-1 to TRBJ1-4, with a tentative D call TRBD1 (5 bases). With 3 bases removed from V and 6 bases from J, the gap between germline ends came to 20 bases. The CDR3 contains 16 residues. Germline CDR1 DFQATT, CDR2 SNEGSKA (reference sequence). CDR3 sequence: CSARDRRGSGYEKLFF. DNA for the CDR3: TGCAGTGCTAGGGACCGGAGGGGATCCGGTTATGAAAAACTGTTTTTT.

This clone was seen many times. The gene calls are TRBV7-8 and TRBJ2-3; D might be TRBD2 (7 bases). V lost 6 bases, J lost 0 bases, and 19 bases lay in between. This CDR3 is built from 17 residues. Germline values: CDR1 SGHVS, CDR2 FQNEAQ. The CDR3 spells CASRILGGGDSTDTQYF. DNA for the CDR3: TGTGCCAGCAGAATTTTGGGAGGGGGGGACAGCACAGATACGCAGTATTTT.

This clone was picked up many times. This sequence joins TRBV25-1 and TRBJ2-5, with TRBD2 identical over 8 bases. Germline CDR1 reads MGHDK; CDR2 reads SYGVNS. This CDR3 region has 15 residues. Trimming cost V 5 bases and J 5 bases; bases outside gene matches: 10. CDR3 sequence (DNA): TGTGCCAGCAGTCCCCGGGAGGGGGATGTGGAGACCCAGTACTTC. Amino acids: CASSPREGDVETQYF.

Notes on this clone: A much larger clone is a single base away; this may be a read error. V gene TRBV5-6 combines with J gene TRBJ2-7, with 12 bases fitting TRBD2. J was trimmed by 5 bases and V by 3 bases; bases with no gene match: 6. Germline-derived CDR1 and CDR2 are SGHDT and YYEEEE. This CDR3 has 15 amino acids. The CDR3: CASSSATSGRDEQYV. The CDR3 DNA follows: TGTGCCAGCAGCTCGGCGACTAGCGGGAGAGACGAGCAGTACGTC.

This clone was counted between two and nine times. Compared with germline, one end of the junction differs, possibly owing to a read error. The sample carries other DNA sequences with the same CDR3. This chain joins TRBV15 and TRBJ2-6; D is possibly TRBD1 or TRBD2 (5 bases each). CDR3 size: 14 residues. CDR1 is LNHNV and CDR2 is YYDKDF in the germline V gene (reference sequence). The CDR3 DNA reads TGTGCCACCAGCACAGGTGACGGGGCGAACGTACTGACTTTC. It translates to CATSTGDGANVLTF.

This clone has a handful of counts. This may stem from a read error, because a much larger clone lies one nucleotide away. Other DNA sequences of this sample code for an identical CDR3. The J gene is TRBJ2-5, the V gene TRBV9; D remains unclear. The CDR3 is made up of 12 amino acids. The V gene lost 3 bases and the J gene lost 5 bases, with 8 bases spanning the gap. CDR1 and CDR2 from the germline V gene are SGDLS and YYNGEE. The CDR3 here is CASSAGGETQYF. In nucleotides, the CDR3 is TGTGCCAGCAGCGCCGGTGGTGAGACCCAGTACTTC.

The J gene is TRBJ1-2, the V gene TRBV30; 8 bases map to TRBD1. The V gene's germline CDR1 is GTSNPN and CDR2 SVGIG (reference sequence). Trimming cost V 0 bases and J 7 bases; bases outside gene matches: 4. The CDR3 is 13 amino acids. The CDR3, as DNA: TGTGCCTGGAGTGTAGGTACAGGGGGTGGCTACACCTTC. Translation: CAWSVGTGGGYTF.

A few counts support this clone. Possible read error: a much larger clone is one base away. The rearrangement uses TRBV12-3 or TRBV12-4 and TRBJ2-1, with 7 bases fitting TRBD2. J gave up 6 bases and V 6 bases, and 14 bases lay outside the gene matches. The length of the CDR3 is 16 residues. CDR3 sequence reads: CASSNFPCGRSNEQFF. The CDR3 DNA reads TGTGCCAGCAGCAACTTTCCGTGCGGGAGATCCAATGAGCAGTTCTTC.

The chain recombines TRBV9 with TRBJ2-3, with D tentatively TRBD1 (5 bases). The CDR3 runs to 15 residues. Between the trimmed V and J ends, which lost 6 bases and 3 bases, there was a span of 17 bases. Looked up from germline, CDR1 is SGDLS and CDR2 is YYNGEE. The CDR3 DNA reads as TGTGCCAGCATCGCTGCGTGGGGCCTTACAGATACGCAGTATTTT. Protein: CASIAAWGLTDTQYF.

This clone was seen many times. Additional DNA sequences in this sample encode the identical CDR3. The chain uses TRBV7-8 and TRBJ2-5; no definite D call. This CDR3 has 15 amino acids. Germline CDR1 reads SGHVS; CDR2 reads FQNEAQ. V lost 5 bases and J 5 bases, leaving 18 bases between the germline ends. The CDR3 protein is CASSPIRAKGETQYF. In DNA, the CDR3 is TGTGCCAGCAGCCCTATTCGAGCCAAAGGGGAGACCCAGTACTTC.

There are many counts of this clone. The chain uses TRBV4-2 and TRBJ2-5, with D possibly matching TRBD2 (6 bases). This CDR3 is built from 16 residues. The germline V and J ends were trimmed by 0 bases and 3 bases, with 14 bases remaining between them. Per germline, CDR1 LGHNA and CDR2 YNFKEQ. This CDR3 is CASSQDLGVAEETQYF. The CDR3 DNA reads TGTGCCAGCAGCCAAGATCTCGGGGTAGCGGAAGAGACCCAGTACTTC.

Ten or more counts support this clone. This chain links TRBV28 with TRBJ2-2; 10 bases align to TRBD1. CDR1 MDHEN and CDR2 SYDVKM come from the germline V gene. V lost 5 bases, J lost 3 bases, and 9 bases stayed unmatched. CDR3 length: 17 amino acids. CDR3: CASSRPRTGGHTGELFF. CDR3 sequence (DNA): TGTGCCAGCAGTCGCCCAAGGACAGGGGGGCACACCGGGGAGCTGTTTTTT.

This clone was seen repeatedly, ten times or more. V and J are TRBV12-5 and TRBJ2-5; the D call may be TRBD1 or TRBD2 (7 bases each). V was trimmed by 5 bases and J by 5 bases, leaving 24 bases between them. The CDR3 consists of 17 residues. CDR1 and CDR2 (germline): LGHNT, FRNRAP. The CDR3 sequence is CASGPRSPRGGEETQYF. The CDR3 nucleotides read TGTGCTAGTGGTCCCCGGAGCCCCAGGGGGGGGGAGGAGACCCAGTACTTC.